This T cell receptor (beta chain) was observed in a study of CD8 T cells in ankylosing spondylitis. One entry per CDR3 protein results from TCRdb running MiXCR on the 5' RACE reads. The table has some 300,000 distinct CDR3 sequences, about a fifth seen once. The germline CDR1 and CDR2 sequences are SGHRS and YFSETQ. Trimming stripped 2 bases from V and 7 bases from J, with 13 bases between. This CDR3 has 14 residues. The TCR comes from a female donor with ankylosing spondylitis or in good health (not recorded which). The material sequenced was blood, either unsorted or a sorted T cell fraction (not recorded which). V gene TRBV5-1 combines with J gene TRBJ2-1, with TRBD2 as a possible D gene (6 bases). CDR3 loop: CASSLRQEGNEQFF. The DNA for the CDR3 is TGCGCCAGCAGCTTACGGCAGGAGGGGAATGAGCAGTTCTTC.